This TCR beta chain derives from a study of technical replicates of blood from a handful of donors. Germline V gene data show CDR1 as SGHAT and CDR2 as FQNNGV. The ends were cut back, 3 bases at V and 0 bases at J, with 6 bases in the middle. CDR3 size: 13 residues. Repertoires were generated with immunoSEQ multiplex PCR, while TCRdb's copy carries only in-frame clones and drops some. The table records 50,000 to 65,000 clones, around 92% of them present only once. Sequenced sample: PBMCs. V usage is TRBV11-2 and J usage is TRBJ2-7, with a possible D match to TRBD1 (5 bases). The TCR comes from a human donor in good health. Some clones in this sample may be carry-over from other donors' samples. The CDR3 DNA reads TGTGCCAGCAGCTTGGACACCTCCTACGAGCAGTACTTC. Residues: CASSLDTSYEQYF.